This T cell receptor (beta chain) was recorded in a study of blood T cells in healthy people across ages. The study, taken as a whole, reports: Naive T cell percentage by flow cytometry tracked strongly with beta diversity. TCR beta diversity per million T cells fell roughly linearly with age.

A J-beta primer mix and a sample-barcoded 5' primer were used in a second PCR of about 6 to 12 cycles. Each cDNA molecule was tagged by a template-switch adaptor that had 12 random nucleotides. TCRdb independently ran MiXCR on the 5' RACE reads; one entry per CDR3 protein. Among about 1.6 million distinct CDR3 sequences, approximately 32% were seen once, and the ten largest hold approximately 11%. Remarks on this clonotype: Antigen specificity is unknown.

Sequencing was performed on blood. This TCR derives from a woman aged 25 to 45 in good health.

This CDR3 reads CASSYSDAEGYTF. CDR3 sequence (DNA): TGTGCCAGCAGTTACTCTGACGCGGAGGGCTACACCTTC. The rearrangement links TRBV6-6 to TRBJ1-2; no definite D call. The CDR3 totals 13 residues. The germline V gene has CDR1 MNHNY and CDR2 SVGAGI (reference sequence). V was cut by 0 bases and J by 8 bases, with 10 bases left in between.